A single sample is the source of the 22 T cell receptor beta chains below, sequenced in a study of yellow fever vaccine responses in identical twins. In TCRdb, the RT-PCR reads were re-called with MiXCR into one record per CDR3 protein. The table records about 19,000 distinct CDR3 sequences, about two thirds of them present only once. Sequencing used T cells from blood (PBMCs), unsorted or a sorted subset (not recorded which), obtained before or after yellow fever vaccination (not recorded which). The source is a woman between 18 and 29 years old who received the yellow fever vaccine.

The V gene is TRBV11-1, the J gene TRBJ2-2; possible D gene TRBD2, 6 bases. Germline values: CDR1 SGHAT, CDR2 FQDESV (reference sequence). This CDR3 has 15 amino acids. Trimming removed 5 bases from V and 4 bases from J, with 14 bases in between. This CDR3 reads CASSTLRDSTGELFF. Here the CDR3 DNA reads TGTGCCAGCAGCACTCTTCGGGACTCCACCGGGGAGCTGTTTTTT.

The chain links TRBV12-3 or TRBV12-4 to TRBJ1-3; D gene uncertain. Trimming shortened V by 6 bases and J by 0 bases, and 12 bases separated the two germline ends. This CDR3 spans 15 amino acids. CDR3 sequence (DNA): TGTGCCAGCAGACCTACAGCGGGCTCTGGAAACACCATATATTTT. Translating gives CASRPTAGSGNTIYF.

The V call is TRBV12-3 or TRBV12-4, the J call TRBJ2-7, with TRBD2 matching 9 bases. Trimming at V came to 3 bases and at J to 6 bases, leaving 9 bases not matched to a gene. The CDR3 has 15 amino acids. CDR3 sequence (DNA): TGTGCCAGCAGTTTCCTAGCGGGAAAGGTCGGCGAGCAGTACTTC. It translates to CASSFLAGKVGEQYF.

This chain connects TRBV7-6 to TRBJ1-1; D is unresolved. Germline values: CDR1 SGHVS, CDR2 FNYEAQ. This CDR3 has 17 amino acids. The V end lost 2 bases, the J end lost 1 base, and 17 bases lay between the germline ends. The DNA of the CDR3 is TGTGCCAGCAGCTTAACAAGGACGTCCGGATCGAACACTGAAGCTTTCTTT. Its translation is CASSLTRTSGSNTEAFF.

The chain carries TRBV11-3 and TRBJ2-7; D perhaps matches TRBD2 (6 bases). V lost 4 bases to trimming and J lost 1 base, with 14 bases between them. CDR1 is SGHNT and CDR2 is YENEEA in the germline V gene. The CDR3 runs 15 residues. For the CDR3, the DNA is TGTGCCAGCAGCTCACCCCACGGGGGTTCCTACGAGCAGTACTTC. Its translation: CASSSPHGGSYEQYF.

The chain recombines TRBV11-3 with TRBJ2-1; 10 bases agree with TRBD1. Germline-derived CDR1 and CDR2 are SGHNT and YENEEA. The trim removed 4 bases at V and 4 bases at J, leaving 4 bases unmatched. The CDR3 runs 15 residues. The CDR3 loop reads CASSSGTGVYNEQFF. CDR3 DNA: TGTGCCAGCAGCTCGGGGACAGGGGTATACAATGAGCAGTTCTTC.

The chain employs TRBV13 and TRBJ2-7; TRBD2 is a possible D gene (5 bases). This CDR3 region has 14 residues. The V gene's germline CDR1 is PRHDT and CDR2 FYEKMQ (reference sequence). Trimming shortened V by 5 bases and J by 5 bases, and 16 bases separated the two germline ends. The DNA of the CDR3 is TGTGCCAGCAGCCAAACCGAGGACTTGGACGAGCAGTACTTC. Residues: CASSQTEDLDEQYF.

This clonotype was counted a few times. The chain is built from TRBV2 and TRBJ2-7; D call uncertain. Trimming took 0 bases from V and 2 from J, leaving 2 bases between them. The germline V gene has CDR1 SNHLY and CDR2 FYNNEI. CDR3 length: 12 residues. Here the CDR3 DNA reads TGTGCCAGCAGTGAAGCGCCCTACGAGCAGTACTTC. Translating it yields CASSEAPYEQYF.

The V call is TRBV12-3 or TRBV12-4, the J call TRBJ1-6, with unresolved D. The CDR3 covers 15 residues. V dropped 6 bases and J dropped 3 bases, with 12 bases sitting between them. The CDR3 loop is CASSPTDYYNSPLHF. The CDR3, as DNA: TGTGCCAGCAGCCCGACGGACTACTATAATTCACCCCTCCACTTT.

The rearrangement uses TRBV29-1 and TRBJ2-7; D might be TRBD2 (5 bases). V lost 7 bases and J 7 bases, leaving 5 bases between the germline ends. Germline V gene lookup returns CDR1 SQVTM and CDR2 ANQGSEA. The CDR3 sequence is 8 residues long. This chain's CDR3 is CSAGEQYF. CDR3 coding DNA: TGCAGCGCGGGGGAGCAGTACTTC.

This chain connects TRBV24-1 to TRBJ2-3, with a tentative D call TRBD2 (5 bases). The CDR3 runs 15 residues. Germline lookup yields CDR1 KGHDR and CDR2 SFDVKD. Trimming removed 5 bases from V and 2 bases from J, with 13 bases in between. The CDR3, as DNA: TGTGCCACCAGTGCTTACGGCGGGCCCACAGATACGCAGTATTTT. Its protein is CATSAYGGPTDTQYF.

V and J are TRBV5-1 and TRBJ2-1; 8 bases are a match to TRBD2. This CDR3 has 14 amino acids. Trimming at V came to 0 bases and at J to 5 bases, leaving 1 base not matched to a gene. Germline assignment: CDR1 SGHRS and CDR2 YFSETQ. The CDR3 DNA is TGCGCCAGCAGCTTGGCCGGGGGGGACAATGAGCAGTTCTTC. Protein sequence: CASSLAGGDNEQFF.

CDR3 loop: CSANLAGVYEQYF. The CDR3 nucleotides read TGCAGTGCTAACCTAGCGGGAGTCTACGAGCAGTACTTC. V usage is TRBV20-1 and J usage is TRBJ2-7; TRBD2 matches at 10 bases. The CDR3 loop spans 13 amino acids. V was pared by 4 bases and J by 3 bases, with 3 bases of the junction left unmatched. CDR1 DFQATT and CDR2 SNEGSKA come from the germline V gene (reference sequence).

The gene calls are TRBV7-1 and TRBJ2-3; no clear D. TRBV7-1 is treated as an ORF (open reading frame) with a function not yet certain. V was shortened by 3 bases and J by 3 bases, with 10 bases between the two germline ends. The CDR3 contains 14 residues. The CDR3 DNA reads TGTGCCAGCAGCTCCCCTGCGGAGACAGATACGCAGTATTTT. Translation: CASSSPAETDTQYF.

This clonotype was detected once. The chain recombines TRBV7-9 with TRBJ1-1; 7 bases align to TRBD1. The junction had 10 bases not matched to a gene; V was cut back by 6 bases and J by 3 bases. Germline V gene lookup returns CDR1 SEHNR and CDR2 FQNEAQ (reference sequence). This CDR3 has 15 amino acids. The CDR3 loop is CASRPQTGTDTEAFF. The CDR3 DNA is TGTGCCAGCAGACCCCAGACCGGGACAGACACTGAAGCTTTCTTT.

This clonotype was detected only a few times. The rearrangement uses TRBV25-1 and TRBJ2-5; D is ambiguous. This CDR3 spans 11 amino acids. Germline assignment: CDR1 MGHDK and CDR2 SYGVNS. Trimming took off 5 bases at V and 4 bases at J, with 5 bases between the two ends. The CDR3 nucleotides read TGTGCCAGCAGTCCGAGAGAGACCCAGTACTTC. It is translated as CASSPRETQYF.

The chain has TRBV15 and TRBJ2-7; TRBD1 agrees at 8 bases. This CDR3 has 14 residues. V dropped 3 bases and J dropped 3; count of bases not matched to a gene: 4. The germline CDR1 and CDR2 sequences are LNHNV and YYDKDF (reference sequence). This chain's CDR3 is CATSRDRASYEQYV. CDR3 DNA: TGTGCCACCAGCAGGGACAGGGCAAGCTACGAGCAGTACGTC.

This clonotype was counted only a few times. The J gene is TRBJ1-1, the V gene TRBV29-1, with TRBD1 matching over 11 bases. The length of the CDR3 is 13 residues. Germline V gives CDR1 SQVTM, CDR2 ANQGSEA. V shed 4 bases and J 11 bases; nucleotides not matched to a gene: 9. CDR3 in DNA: TGCAGCGTTGCCGGACAGGGGGCAACTGGGGCTTTCTTT. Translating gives CSVAGQGATGAFF.

The CDR3 sequence: CASSYPGATDTQYF. DNA of the CDR3: TGTGCCAGCTCATATCCGGGGGCAACAGATACGCAGTATTTT. This sequence joins TRBV18 and TRBJ2-3; either TRBD1 or TRBD2 may supply D (6 bases each). The CDR3 totals 14 residues. The germline gives CDR1 KGHSH, CDR2 LQKENI. V lost 5 bases, J lost 3 bases, and 12 bases lay in between.

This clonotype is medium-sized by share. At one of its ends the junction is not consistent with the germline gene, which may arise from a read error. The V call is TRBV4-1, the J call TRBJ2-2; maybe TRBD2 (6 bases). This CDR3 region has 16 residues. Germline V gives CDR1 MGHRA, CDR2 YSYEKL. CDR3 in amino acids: CASSQGLGVNPGELFF. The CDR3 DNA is TGCGCCAGCAGCCAAGGACTAGGGGTGAACCCCGGGGAGCTGTTTTTT.

The CDR3 bases are TGTGCCAGTAGCCCTGGGCCGAACACCGGGGAGCTGTTTTTT. It is translated as CASSPGPNTGELFF. The V gene is TRBV19, the J gene TRBJ2-2; D gene uncertain. The CDR3 is 14 amino acids. V lost 6 bases and J lost 0, with 8 bases in between. Per the germline V gene, CDR1 is LNHDA and CDR2 is SQIVND (reference sequence).

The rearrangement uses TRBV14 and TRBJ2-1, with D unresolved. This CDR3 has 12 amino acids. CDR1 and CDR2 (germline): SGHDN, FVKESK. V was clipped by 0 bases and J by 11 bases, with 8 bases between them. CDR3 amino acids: CASSQDRVKQFF. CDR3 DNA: TGTGCCAGCAGCCAAGATCGGGTGAAGCAGTTCTTC.